This T cell receptor (beta chain) was recovered during a study of PD-L1 blockade in urothelial cancer. At the level of the study: Patients started atezolizumab in the mid-2010s, 1,200 mg intravenously every 3 weeks.

V trimming: 4 bases; J trimming: 0 bases; junction bases outside the gene matches: 5. The CDR3 sequence is 16 residues long. Germline V lookup: CDR1 LGHNA, CDR2 YSLEER. Time point given: peripheral blood 6 weeks after treatment start. The assay was immunoSEQ multiplex PCR, and TCRdb's table has in-frame clones only and misses some. The top ten hold under 2.5% of the sample, which has around 50,000 clones, about 85% seen once. The clonotype was recovered from a man in his forties or fifties with urothelial cancer. V gene TRBV4-3 combines with J gene TRBJ2-7; the match to TRBD2 covers 11 bases. Sequenced here: PBMCs, sampled around atezolizumab (anti-PD-L1) treatment. DNA of the CDR3: TGCGCCAGCAGCCGAACCGGACTAGCGGGCTCCTACGAGCAGTACTTC. It specifies CASSRTGLAGSYEQYF.